The next 14 T cell receptor beta chains were all read from a single sample in a study of tumor and adjacent non-tumor tissue in lung cancer. TCRbeta libraries were built with three rounds of nested PCR, modified from ARM-PCR. TCRdb re-called the multiplex PCR reads through MiXCR, storing one row per CDR3 protein. This sample carries about 200,000 distinct CDR3 sequences, about 71% of them seen once, and the ten largest clones take less than 25%. No cell sorting was done before RNA was extracted from the tissue. Input material: lung tumor tissue. Every receptor here comes from a man aged 55 to 69 with non-small cell lung cancer.

The V call is TRBV11-3, the J call TRBJ1-1; 7 bases line up with TRBD1. CDR1 and CDR2 from the germline V gene are SGHNT and YENEEA. The CDR3 runs to 15 residues. The CDR3 here is CACSLGQGGGTEAFF. In nucleotides, the CDR3 is TGTGCATGCAGCTTAGGCCAGGGGGGAGGAACTGAAGCTTTCTTT.

This clonotype was seen a few times. This chain uses TRBV5-1 with TRBJ1-2, with 7 bases matching TRBD1. Germline V gives CDR1 SGHRS, CDR2 YFSETQ. The CDR3 sequence is 14 residues long. V shed 0 bases and J 1 base; nucleotides not matched to a gene: 0. CDR3 region: CASSLGQGNYGYTF. DNA of the CDR3: TGCGCCAGCAGCTTGGGACAGGGTAACTATGGCTACACCTTC.

As for this clonotype: The junction differs from germline at one of its ends, possibly a read error. V is TRBV12-3 or TRBV12-4 and J is TRBJ2-5; D is unresolved. The CDR3 is 13 residues long. CDR3 residues: CASSKDLRETLYF. For the CDR3, the DNA is TGTGCCAGCTCCAAGGATTTGAGAGAGACCCTGTACTTC.

To note about this clonotype: An end of the junction does not agree with germline; a read error may underlie this. This sequence joins TRBV20-1 and TRBJ2-1; 8 positions match TRBD2. Germline CDR1 is DFQATT and CDR2 is SNEGSKA (reference sequence). The CDR3 has 16 residues. The CDR3: CSARFDEAGVDKDQFF. For the CDR3, the DNA is TGCAGCGCTAGATTCGATGAAGCGGGAGTCGACAAAGATCAGTTCTTC.

The rearrangement uses TRBV4-2 and TRBJ1-1, with D unclear. The germline V gene encodes CDR1 LGHNA and CDR2 YNFKEQ. With 7 bases removed from V and 5 bases from J, the gap between germline ends came to 14 bases. This CDR3 has 13 amino acids. The CDR3 coding sequence is TGTGCCAGCACCCATGGGAGATATACTGAAGCTTTCTTT. Its translation is CASTHGRYTEAFF.

Notes on this clonotype: A much larger clone differs by one base, so this may be a read error. The chain joins TRBV20-1 to TRBJ1-1; D is perhaps TRBD1 (6 bases). The CDR3 is 11 amino acids. Per germline, CDR1 DFQATT and CDR2 SNEGSKA (reference sequence). Trimming removed 5 bases from V and 7 bases from J, with 11 bases in between. DNA of the CDR3: TGCAGTGCTGGAGGGGACAATGAAGCTTTCTTT. The encoded protein is CSAGGDNEAFF.

Concerning this clonotype: One end of the junction fails to match germline, which may point to a read error. The gene calls are TRBV11-2 and TRBJ2-6; 7 bases match TRBD1. The CDR3 length is 19 residues. Germline V gene sequence: CDR1 SGHAT, CDR2 FQNNGV. In DNA form, the CDR3 reads TGTGCCGGCAGCTTAGTTCCAAAGGACAGGCCCTCTGGAACCAACGTCCTGACTTTC. It yields the protein CAGSLVPKDRPSGTNVLTF.

With respect to this clonotype: A read error may explain this, as a much larger clone is one base away. The chain has TRBV4-1 and TRBJ1-4; D is uncertain. Germline loops: CDR1 MGHRA, CDR2 YSYEKL. V lost 2 bases, J lost 8 bases, and 12 bases lay in between. The CDR3 has 14 amino acids. CDR3 sequence: CASSQNLGREKLFF. CDR3 nucleotides: TGCGCCAGCAGCCAAAATTTAGGGCGGGAAAAACTGTTTTTT.

Details on this clonotype: A read error may be the cause here, since a much bigger clone is one base away. The gene calls are TRBV29-1 and TRBJ1-1; D uncertain. This CDR3 comprises 11 residues. Germline CDR1 and CDR2: SQVTM and ANQGSEA. The CDR3 region has the DNA TGCACCGTTGAAGAATATCAGAAAGCTTTCTTT. Protein sequence: CTVEEYQKAFF.

V gene TRBV20-1 combines with J gene TRBJ2-1; 10 bases map to TRBD2. V was pared by 4 bases and J by 4 bases, with 10 bases of the junction left unmatched. This CDR3 region has 16 residues. Germline-derived CDR1 and CDR2 are DFQATT and SNEGSKA (reference sequence). CDR3: CSATVFGTSVYNEQFF. The CDR3 DNA is TGCAGTGCTACAGTTTTTGGGACTAGCGTTTACAATGAGCAGTTCTTC.

This clonotype has only a few counts. The chain is built from TRBV4-2 and TRBJ2-1; 11 bases are a match to TRBD2. This CDR3 region has 16 residues. Trimming took 1 base from V and 6 from J; bases not matched to a gene: 5. Germline V gene sequence: CDR1 LGHNA, CDR2 YNFKEQ. CDR3 protein: CASSQGTSGGGNEQFF. The CDR3 bases are TGTGCCAGCAGCCAAGGAACTAGCGGGGGAGGCAATGAGCAGTTCTTC.

In this sample, this clonotype turned up many times. The V gene is TRBV4-2, the J gene TRBJ2-7; 8 positions agree with TRBD2. Germline lookup yields CDR1 LGHNA and CDR2 YNFKEQ. The J segment lost 4 bases and the V segment lost 0 bases, leaving 8 bases of the junction unmatched. There are 16 residues in the CDR3. The CDR3 nucleotides read TGTGCCAGCAGCCAAGATCAGGGGACTAGTGGGTACGAGCAGTACTTC. Protein sequence: CASSQDQGTSGYEQYF.

A note on this clonotype: A much bigger clone sits one base away, suggesting this may be a read error. The CDR3 does not end in the conserved phenylalanine or tryptophan, so this is likely a read error. The V gene is TRBV11-1, the J gene TRBJ1-1; 7 bases agree with TRBD1. In germline, CDR1 is SGHAT, CDR2 FQDESV (reference sequence). The length of the CDR3 is 14 residues. J gave up 3 bases and V 6 bases, and 7 bases lay outside the gene matches. CDR3 in DNA: TGTGCCAGCAGGCTGAGGGGGCCTCACACTGAAGCTTTCTCT. Translation gives CASRLRGPHTEAFS.

This chain links TRBV19 with TRBJ1-2, with a tentative D call TRBD1 (5 bases). This CDR3 has 13 amino acids. The V end lost 3 bases, the J end lost 4 bases, and 9 bases lay between the germline ends. Germline V gene data show CDR1 as LNHDA and CDR2 as SQIVND (reference sequence). CDR3 loop: CASSMERGYGYTF. CDR3 DNA sequence: TGTGCCAGTAGTATGGAGAGGGGCTATGGCTACACCTTC.